Presented here are 19 T cell receptor beta chains from one specimen sequenced in a study of blood T cell repertoires in COVID-19. Sequencing used immunoSEQ multiplex PCR; TCRdb keeps in-frame clones, though not all of them. The repertoire holds around 430,000 clones, with around 87% as singletons. The sequenced sample was PBMCs or T cells enriched from blood (not recorded which). The receptors come from a woman aged 45 to 65 who had recovered from COVID-19.

The chain is built from TRBV27 and TRBJ2-3, with TRBD2 matching over 7 bases. Losses at the gene ends were 6 bases for V and 4 bases for J; bases not matched to a gene: 7. The germline V gene has CDR1 MNHEY and CDR2 SMNVEV (reference sequence). The CDR3 has 14 amino acids. The CDR3 DNA reads TGTGCCAGCAGCCAGGGAGGGGCCCCAGATACGCAGTATTTT. Translated, it gives CASSQGGAPDTQYF.

The rearrangement links TRBV6-5 to TRBJ1-1; D not certain. The CDR3 loop spans 15 amino acids. Trimming stripped 0 bases from V and 6 bases from J, with 14 bases between. Looked up from germline, CDR1 is MNHEY and CDR2 is SVGAGI. The CDR3 DNA sequence: TGTGCCAGCAGTTACTCGTCTGGTACTTTCGCTGAAGCTTTCTTT. Translated: CASSYSSGTFAEAFF.

The CDR3 bases are TGTGCCAGCTCATTACAGGGGGTAACCTACAATGAGCAGTTCTTC. It encodes CASSLQGVTYNEQFF. V gene TRBV18 combines with J gene TRBJ2-1, with 8 bases identical to TRBD1. Germline assignment: CDR1 KGHSH and CDR2 LQKENI. Trimming cost V 5 bases and J 2 bases; bases outside gene matches: 5. The CDR3 runs 15 residues.

The V gene is TRBV27, the J gene TRBJ1-1; TRBD1 aligns across 7 bases. The CDR3 length is 15 residues. Trimming cost V 6 bases and J 3 bases; bases outside gene matches: 10. Germline V gives CDR1 MNHEY, CDR2 SMNVEV (reference sequence). The CDR3 DNA reads TGTGCCAGCAGGTCCAACAGGGGCGGTCACACTGAAGCTTTCTTT. It translates to CASRSNRGGHTEAFF.

The V call is TRBV10-3, the J call TRBJ2-2, with TRBD1 identical over 7 bases. The CDR3 is 14 residues long. The germline V gene has CDR1 ENHRY and CDR2 SYGVKD. With V trimmed by 6 bases and J by 7 bases, 8 bases remained unmatched. The CDR3, as DNA: TGTGCCATCAGCGGGACAGAACTCTACGGGGAGCTGTTTTTT. Its protein product is CAISGTELYGELFF.

V and J are TRBV28 and TRBJ1-1; D ambiguous. With 5 bases removed from V and 7 bases from J, the gap between germline ends came to 17 bases. Germline lookup yields CDR1 MDHEN and CDR2 SYDVKM. This CDR3 comprises 14 residues. The CDR3 nucleotides are TGTGCCAGCAGTCTACCGGGGATTGTTGGTGAAGCTTTCTTT. Amino acids: CASSLPGIVGEAFF.

The V gene is TRBV2, the J gene TRBJ1-1; TRBD1 aligns across 7 bases. V dropped 9 bases and J dropped 4; count of bases not matched to a gene: 5. Looked up from germline, CDR1 is SNHLY and CDR2 is FYNNEI. The CDR3 is 12 residues long. The CDR3 DNA is TGTGCCAGTCGACCAGGGGGCACTGAAGCTTTCTTT. Its translation is CASRPGGTEAFF.

This chain links TRBV18 with TRBJ1-1, with a tentative D call TRBD1 (6 bases). CDR1 and CDR2 from the germline V gene are KGHSH and LQKENI. The V end was cut by 6 bases, the J end by 1 base, with 15 bases between. The CDR3 totals 15 residues. The CDR3 DNA follows: TGTGCCAGCTCTAACCAGGGGACACCGAACACTGAAGCTTTCTTT. This codes for CASSNQGTPNTEAFF.

The chain recombines TRBV5-6 with TRBJ1-2; 9 positions match TRBD1. This CDR3 region has 16 residues. With V trimmed by 3 bases and J by 0 bases, 6 bases remained unmatched. Germline CDR1 and CDR2: SGHDT and YYEEEE. CDR3 DNA sequence: TGTGCCAGCAGCTACCTGGACAGGGGAGCTAACTATGGCTACACCTTC. It encodes CASSYLDRGANYGYTF. Filled out from reference TRBV5-6 and TRBJ1-2, the complete variable domain reads DAGVTQSPTHLIKTRGQQVTLRCSPKSGHDTVSWYQQALGQGPQFIFQYYEEEERQRGNFPDRFSGHQFPNYSSELNVNALLLGDSALYLCASSYLDRGANYGYTFGSGTRLTVV.

This chain joins TRBV5-4 and TRBJ1-2, with 11 bases fitting TRBD1. The CDR3 covers 16 residues. The germline V gene encodes CDR1 SGHNT and CDR2 YYREEE (reference sequence). V gave up 4 bases and J gave up 2 bases; unmatched junction bases: 7. This CDR3 reads CASSPGQGVSNYGYTF. For the CDR3, the DNA is TGTGCCAGCAGCCCGGGACAGGGGGTGTCAAACTATGGCTACACCTTC.

The chain couples TRBV7-9 to TRBJ2-7; D is perhaps TRBD2 (6 bases). The CDR3 spans 13 residues. Germline V gene lookup returns CDR1 SEHNR and CDR2 FQNEAQ (reference sequence). The V and J ends lost 4 bases and 3 bases respectively, with 10 bases between them. The CDR3 protein is CASSWGVNYEQYF. The CDR3 DNA is TGTGCCAGCAGCTGGGGGGTTAACTACGAGCAGTACTTC.

The V call is TRBV5-1, the J call TRBJ1-2, with D perhaps TRBD1 (5 bases). This CDR3 has 18 residues. V lost 5 bases to trimming and J lost 5 bases, with 28 bases between them. CDR1 SGHRS and CDR2 YFSETQ come from the germline V gene. CDR3 sequence: CASRGGLFSIPISYGYTF. The CDR3 nucleotides read TGCGCCAGCAGGGGGGGACTTTTCTCAATCCCAATATCGTATGGCTACACCTTC.

The chain uses TRBV28 and TRBJ1-2; no firm D call. The CDR3 loop spans 11 amino acids. Germline CDR1 is MDHEN and CDR2 is SYDVKM. Trimming took 6 bases from V and 3 from J, leaving 5 bases between them. The CDR3 DNA follows: TGTGCCAGCAGCCGAGACTATGGCTACACCTTC. Protein: CASSRDYGYTF.

The rearrangement joins TRBV18 to TRBJ1-2; 8 nucleotides match TRBD1. V lost 4 bases, J lost 4 bases, and 20 bases stayed unmatched. Germline V gene data show CDR1 as KGHSH and CDR2 as LQKENI. CDR3 size: 19 residues. CDR3 sequence reads: CASSLYNPSTGEGSYGYTF. Here the CDR3 DNA reads TGTGCCAGCTCACTTTACAACCCTTCGACAGGGGAGGGTAGCTATGGCTACACCTTC.

V is TRBV11-2 and J is TRBJ1-4; no firm D call. V shed 6 bases and J shed 6 bases, with 8 bases lying between them. The CDR3 consists of 12 residues. CDR1 SGHAT and CDR2 FQNNGV come from the germline V gene. CDR3 coding DNA: TGTGCCAGCAGTGAACTATATGAAAAACTGTTTTTT. It yields the protein CASSELYEKLFF. Full variable domain (missing parts from reference TRBV11-2 and TRBJ1-4): EAGVAQSPRYKIIEKRQSVAFWCNPISGHATLYWYQQILGQGPKLLIQFQNNGVVDDSQLPKDRFSAERLKGVDSTLKIQPAKLEDSAVYLCASSELYEKLFFGSGTQLSVL.

This clone was found a few times. The chain links TRBV6-1 to TRBJ2-7; tentatively, D is TRBD1 (6 bases). The CDR3 loop spans 14 amino acids. Between the trimmed V and J ends, which lost 1 base and 3 bases, there was a span of 10 bases. Germline V gene sequence: CDR1 MNHNS, CDR2 SASEGT. CDR3 loop: CASSEVSGDYEQYF. The CDR3 bases are TGTGCCAGCAGTGAAGTCTCAGGGGACTACGAGCAGTACTTC.

V is TRBV6-2 or TRBV6-3 and J is TRBJ1-1, with D perhaps TRBD1 (6 bases). This CDR3 region has 13 residues. V lost 4 bases, J lost 4 bases, and 10 bases lay in between. CDR1 and CDR2 from the germline V gene are MNHEY and SVGEGT. The DNA for the CDR3 is TGTGCCAGCAGTTCACCGGACAGCACTGAAGCTTTCTTT. This translates into CASSSPDSTEAFF.

The chain has TRBV15 and TRBJ2-7, with D tentatively TRBD2 (5 bases). The CDR3 runs 15 residues. Germline loops: CDR1 LNHNV, CDR2 YYDKDF (reference sequence). V was shortened by 0 bases and J by 5 bases, with 14 bases between the two germline ends. CDR3 sequence (DNA): TGTGCCACCAGCAGAGATAGGACTCCCTGGCACGAGCAGTACTTC. Translated: CATSRDRTPWHEQYF.

The chain combines TRBV3-1 (or the pseudogene TRBV3-2) with TRBJ1-1; 10 bases fit TRBD1. This CDR3 has 15 amino acids. The V and J ends lost 2 bases and 8 bases, in that order; junction bases with no gene match: 8. CDR1 is LGHDT, CDR2 YNNKEL, per germline (reference sequence). Here the CDR3 reads CASSQPGTGASEAFF. As DNA, the CDR3 is TGTGCCAGCAGCCAACCCGGGACAGGGGCTTCCGAAGCTTTCTTT.